This record covers a single TCR beta chain. This clonotype showed up many times. Its antigen remains undetermined. No much larger clone is present one base from it, and per-base qualities are unavailable. The sample is drawn from a study of breast tumors, draining lymph nodes, adjacent tissues (dated by TCRdb to the mid-2010s). A note on the overall study: TCR beta repertoires were compared across tumor, adjacent nontumor tissue and axillary lymph nodes obtained from breast cancer patients. In human breast cancer, the study set out to evaluate how tumor, surrounding tissue and draining lymph node repertoires relate to one another and whether T cells may move between these sites. Study-wide findings and limitations: The data were judged consistent with most tumor T cells deriving from the lymph node and then expanding within tumor tissue. Tumors showed preferential V and J gene usage, and their T-cell repertoire diversity fell below that of lymph nodes yet above that of nontumor tissue. The similarity between tumor and nontumor tissue repertoires was significantly greater in luminal-like breast cancer than in basal-like breast cancer. The conclusion that tumor T cells originate in lymph nodes was presented as consistent with a hypothesis rather than as directly demonstrated.

The sequencer was an Illumina HiSeq 2000. TCR beta chain libraries were generated through multiplex PCR amplification. The amplified TCR beta chain products were analyzed by high-throughput sequencing. TCRdb itself trimmed the public reads at Q25 with fastp, ran MiXCR and retained productive beta chains. Entries are consolidated by CDR3 protein sequence, retaining the most common genes and DNA. Here the sample has 85,000 to 130,000 distinct CDR3 sequences; 21% occur a single time. The ten largest make up roughly 1.2% of the sample. Lymph node samples were obtained from the axillary draining lymph nodes of breast cancer patients. The germline V gene gives CDR1 as MGHRA and CDR2 as YSYEKL. The CDR3 runs 15 residues from the cysteine to the phenylalanine. The entry retains the CDR3 DNA only, 45 bases that are in frame from base 1. V is reduced by 0 bases and J by 2 bases, leaving a spacing of 8 bases between them.

Recombination joined TRBV4-1 with TRBJ1-5, with the D segment identity uncertain. The sequencing sample was made of axillary lymph node tissue. This clonotype was obtained from a female donor with breast cancer. Some clones in this sample may be carry-over from other donors' samples. The nucleotide sequence reads TGCGCCAGCAGCCAAGAAGGATCTGGCAATCAGCCCCAGCATTTT. It encodes CASSQEGSGNQPQHF.